Listed below are T cell receptor beta chains from one sample, sequenced in a study of blood T cells in healthy people across ages. Using its own MiXCR run on the 5' RACE reads, TCRdb lists one record per CDR3 protein. This table holds approximately 600,000 distinct CDR3 sequences, 58% found once. Sequencing was carried out using blood. These TCRs come from a man aged 60 to 69 in good health. Each CDR3 is given without its conserved first and last residue.

j_gene | v_gene | CDR3aa
TRBJ1-2 | TRBV2 | ASSLNPGEVGYGYT
TRBJ2-2 | TRBV18 | ASSPTWGETGELF
TRBJ2-1 | TRBV29-1 | SAALAVSEQF
TRBJ2-7 | TRBV20-1 | SAQMGLGSYEQY
TRBJ2-3 | TRBV4-1 | ASSPPYLGVQY
TRBJ2-5 | TRBV6-2/TRBV6-3 | ASAGTGYQETQY
TRBJ1-1 | TRBV28 | ASTGPMNTEAF
TRBJ2-7 | TRBV6-5 | ASSLPGIPYEQY
TRBJ2-1 | TRBV7-8 | ASSLDRFDEQF
TRBJ2-3 | TRBV28 | ASTPGGEPTQY
TRBJ1-4 | TRBV2 | ASSADGNNEKLF
TRBJ2-1 | TRBV4-2 | ASSTLAGDYNEQF
TRBJ2-6 | TRBV6-1 | ASKEMGHSSGANVLT
TRBJ2-1 | TRBV6-1 | ASSPVLLRGRSYNEQF
TRBJ2-7 | TRBV20-1 | SAKPGTSGGYEQY
TRBJ1-2 | TRBV20-1 | SAGDRGPNYGYT
TRBJ2-1 | TRBV7-9 | ASTQRRGENEQF
TRBJ2-1 | TRBV12-3/TRBV12-4 | ASSPPAYNEQF
TRBJ2-5 | TRBV9 | ASSVVDGVQETQY
TRBJ2-6 | TRBV29-1 | SVEVTGANVLT
TRBJ2-1 | TRBV7-9 | ASNRGTGYNEQF
TRBJ1-2 | TRBV27 | ASSQTGQGRYGYT
- | TRBV7-2 | ASSLVVGDEQY
TRBJ2-1 | TRBV9 | ASSVGGGNNEQF
TRBJ2-7 | TRBV20-1 | SAGTGDGSYEQY
TRBJ2-5 | TRBV10-3 | AIRGGTVQETQY
- | TRBV7-2 | ASSLATGLAGEQY
- | TRBV6-5 | ASSYGAGGLYEQY
- | TRBV11-2 | ASSSGPVDEQY
- | TRBV4-2 | ASSQDSLAGFQETQY
TRBJ1-2 | TRBV2 | ASTLRQEGTYGYT
TRBJ2-5 | TRBV2 | ASSPGGGLRETQY
TRBJ2-5 | TRBV10-2 | ASRGVRETQY
TRBJ2-1 | TRBV24-1 | ATGGDRVYNEQF
TRBJ2-7 | TRBV4-2 | ASSQGSSSFYEQY
TRBJ2-6 | TRBV20-1 | SADRGSFSGANVLT
TRBJ1-4 | TRBV6-6 | ASGGAVEKLF
TRBJ2-1 | TRBV29-1 | SVELSSMSTPINEQF
TRBJ1-2 | TRBV7-9 | ASSLKQGIYGYT
- | TRBV7-9 | ASSLDRQGYEQY
TRBJ2-1 | TRBV20-1 | SAHRVNEQF
- | TRBV12-3/TRBV12-4 | ASSLGETEGEQY
TRBJ2-1 | TRBV10-3 | AISESPGGSYNEQF
TRBJ2-1 | TRBV4-1 | ASSQDAGLAGEKF
TRBJ1-2 | TRBV6-2/TRBV6-3 | ASRVGYGYT
TRBJ2-7 | TRBV6-1 | ASSFRTSGGVIQY
TRBJ1-2 | TRBV3-1 | ASSQSTDYGYT
TRBJ1-2 | TRBV5-1 | ASSLANTGREADGYT
TRBJ2-1 | TRBV7-9 | ASSLGLFSYNEQF
TRBJ2-7 | TRBV21-1 | ASSREDRKYYEQY
TRBJ2-3 | TRBV28 | ASSGLVRPDTQY
TRBJ2-1 | TRBV6-6 | ATHEERGSYNEQF
TRBJ2-5 | TRBV4-1 | ASSRWTSEIQETQY
TRBJ2-7 | TRBV5-5 | ASSSGLKPYEQY
TRBJ2-2 | TRBV5-1 | ASSLTGDANTGELF
TRBJ2-3 | TRBV6-1 | ASSEAGFTGSRY
TRBJ2-1 | TRBV14 | ASSQAGGGNYNEQF
TRBJ2-7 | TRBV6-5 | ASRLTGENEQY
TRBJ2-5 | TRBV29-1 | SGTSGGAKTQY